The rows below give T cell receptor beta chains drawn from one sample of a study of human T cells and chemical hapten exposure. TCRdb re-called the RACE reads through MiXCR, storing one row per CDR3 protein. The profile shows some 79,000 distinct CDR3 sequences, roughly 10% of them singletons. The source was whole blood, collected in connection with sensitization to the hapten diphenylcyclopropenone (DPC). The source is a woman aged 50 to 65 with alopecia areata. Some clones in this sample may be carry-over from other donors' samples. The CDR3 runs from the conserved cysteine through the conserved F or W. D genes are given only for firm matches. Clone sizes are given selectively: once, few, many, or a class where the clone is expanded.

D | J | size | V | CDR3 | DNA
. | TRBJ2-6 | few | TRBV7-2 | CASSSVGVGSNVLTF | TGTGCCAGCAGCTCCGTTGGTGTAGGGTCCAACGTCCTGACTTTC
. | TRBJ1-2 | many | TRBV7-2 | CASSLVRAIHGYTF | TGTGCCAGCAGCTTAGTCAGGGCGATACATGGCTACACCTTC
. | TRBJ2-1 | . | TRBV12-3/TRBV12-4 | CASSLAESNYNEQFF | TGTGCCAGCAGTTTGGCAGAGAGTAACTACAATGAGCAGTTCTTC
TRBD2 | TRBJ2-3 | many | TRBV20-1 | CSAVGDSPSGRTDTQYF | TGCAGTGCTGTCGGGGATTCGCCTAGCGGGAGGACAGATACGCAGTATTTT
. | TRBJ1-1 | few | TRBV10-1 | CASSGPSRGGLPLNTEAFF | TGCGCCAGCAGTGGTCCCTCCAGGGGTGGACTACCTTTGAACACTGAAGCTTTCTTT
. | TRBJ1-1 | many | TRBV20-1 | CSARKSTGPNTEAFF | TGCAGTGCTAGAAAATCTACAGGCCCGAACACTGAAGCTTTCTTT
. | TRBJ1-4 | few | TRBV19 | CASSRTFNEKLFF | TGTGCCAGTAGTAGGACGTTTAATGAAAAACTGTTTTTT
. | TRBJ2-7 | many | TRBV10-3 | CAVGGFYEQYF | TGTGCCGTCGGTGGGTTTTACGAGCAGTACTTC
. | TRBJ2-1 | . | TRBV7-9 | CASSLGYAYNEQFF | TGTGCCAGCAGCTTAGGTTATGCCTACAATGAGCAGTTCTTC
TRBD1 | TRBJ2-2 | few | TRBV11-3 | CASSLDRGGGGTGELFF | TGTGCCAGCAGCTTAGATCGAGGGGGCGGAGGCACCGGGGAGCTGTTTTTT
. | TRBJ1-2 | many | TRBV20-1 | CSARVQNYGYTF | TGCAGTGCTAGAGTACAGAACTATGGCTACACCTTC
. | TRBJ2-3 | many | TRBV7-9 | CASSPRRRTDTQYF | TGTGCCAGCAGCCCGAGGCGCAGGACAGATACGCAGTATTTT
. | TRBJ2-3 | few | TRBV7-2 | CASREPGRAFDTQYF | TGTGCCAGCAGGGAACCGGGAAGGGCCTTCGATACGCAGTATTTT
. | TRBJ1-5 | . | TRBV21-1 | CASSSEHRLRVAQHF | TGTGCCAGCAGCTCCGAACACCGACTCCGGGTGGCCCAGCATTTT
. | TRBJ2-7 | . | TRBV3-1 | CASSSRPTGLAYEQYF | TGTGCCAGCAGCTCTCGACCGACCGGGTTAGCCTACGAGCAGTACTTC
TRBD2 | TRBJ2-2 | many | TRBV6-1 | CASSRGVAGAGGELFF | TGTGCCAGCAGTCGAGGGGTAGCGGGAGCGGGCGGGGAGCTGTTTTTT
. | TRBJ2-1 | . | TRBV6-5 | CASSSLGSTSSYNEQFF | TGTGCCAGCAGTTCCCTGGGTAGCACGAGCTCCTACAATGAGCAGTTCTTC
TRBD1 | TRBJ1-3 | many | TRBV12-3/TRBV12-4 | CASSPGTGLSGNTIYF | TGTGCCAGCAGTCCCGGGACAGGCCTATCTGGAAACACCATATATTTT
. | TRBJ2-3 | many | TRBV19 | CASSIWYGREDDTQYF | TGTGCCAGTAGTATCTGGTACGGAAGGGAAGACGATACGCAGTATTTT
TRBD2 | TRBJ2-2 | few | TRBV20-1 | CSAPSGSPNTGELFF | TGCAGTGCTCCTAGCGGGAGTCCGAACACCGGGGAGCTGTTTTTT
TRBD1 | TRBJ2-4 | . | TRBV20-1 | CSASGLGTGKNIQYF | TGCAGTGCTAGCGGACTTGGGACAGGGAAAAACATTCAGTACTTC
. | TRBJ2-7 | few | TRBV6-1 | CASSSVGYEQYF | TGTGCCAGCTCCTCGGTTGGTTACGAGCAGTACTTC
. | TRBJ2-2 | many | TRBV15 | CATPFPNTGELFF | TGTGCCACCCCTTTCCCGAACACCGGGGAGCTGTTTTTT
. | TRBJ2-3 | many | TRBV5-8 | CASTYPSGTDTQYF | TGTGCCAGCACCTACCCCTCGGGCACAGATACGCAGTATTTT
. | TRBJ2-3 | few | TRBV20-1 | CSATPSADTQYF | TGCAGTGCTACCCCGTCCGCCGATACGCAGTATTTT
TRBD1 | TRBJ2-1 | . | TRBV5-6 | CASSWGQVGSYNEQFF | TGTGCCAGCAGCTGGGGACAGGTGGGCTCCTACAATGAGCAGTTCTTC
. | TRBJ2-5 | . | TRBV5-1 | CASSLAGTRQETQYF | TGCGCCAGCAGCCTCGCCGGGACGCGGCAAGAGACCCAGTACTTC
. | TRBJ1-4 | few | TRBV7-9 | CASSLAVEKLFF | TGTGCCAGCAGCTTAGCGGTGGAAAAACTGTTTTTT
TRBD1 | TRBJ1-2 | few | TRBV4-1 | CASSYGTAQTNYGYTF | TGCGCCAGCAGCTACGGGACAGCACAGACTAACTATGGCTACACCTTC
TRBD2 | TRBJ2-1 | . | TRBV6-4 | CASSATSGSYNEQFF | TGTGCCAGCAGTGCCACTAGCGGGAGCTACAATGAGCAGTTCTTC
TRBD1 | TRBJ2-7 | many | TRBV29-1 | CSVARTGGYEQYF | TGCAGCGTTGCCCGGACAGGGGGTTACGAGCAGTACTTC
TRBD2 | TRBJ2-3 | few | TRBV7-8 | CASSLAELGADTQYF | TGTGCCAGCAGCCTAGCGGAGCTGGGGGCAGATACGCAGTATTTT
. | TRBJ2-7 | few | TRBV28 | CASSIPLLGASEQYF | TGTGCCAGCAGTATCCCCTTGCTGGGCGCGTCGGAGCAGTACTTC
TRBD2 | TRBJ2-1 | many | TRBV4-1 | CASSPLGTSGRSRGYNEQFF | TGCGCCAGCAGCCCCCTTGGGACTAGCGGGAGGTCGAGGGGATACAATGAGCAGTTCTTC
TRBD1 | TRBJ2-7 | . | TRBV7-9 | CASSPRQGVSQQYF | TGTGCCAGCAGCCCAAGACAGGGAGTCTCCCAGCAGTACTTC
TRBD1 | TRBJ2-5 | few | TRBV7-9 | CASSSRDRQETQYF | TGTGCCAGCAGCTCCAGGGACAGGCAAGAGACCCAGTACTTC
. | TRBJ1-5 | many | TRBV10-2 | CASSEQGGNQPQHF | TGCGCCAGCAGTGAACAGGGAGGCAATCAGCCCCAGCATTTT
. | TRBJ2-3 | many | TRBV29-1 | CSVEEIPSTDTQYF | TGCAGCGTTGAAGAGATCCCGAGCACAGATACGCAGTATTTT
. | TRBJ2-1 | once | TRBV29-1 | CSVVGLGYNEQFF | TGCAGCGTTGTCGGTTTAGGGTACAATGAGCAGTTCTTC